The 6 T cell receptor beta chains below come from one sample, sequenced in a study of Ad26.COV2.S vaccination and SARS-CoV-2 variants. Clones were read by immunoSEQ multiplex PCR, and TCRdb kept only the in-frame ones, dropping some. The table includes roughly 380,000 clones, approximately 81% detected once. Sample treatment: over 15 received Ad26.COV2.S at low or high dose, single or two shots; about 5 received placebo; per-sample allocation not given. Collection of the samples took place on day 63 after the first injection of vaccine or placebo. The source was peripheral blood, collected in a trial of Ad26.COV2.S vaccine versus placebo. These receptor sequences come from a person aged 18 to 65 who received the Ad26.COV2.S COVID-19 vaccine or a placebo.

This clone has a handful of counts. The chain carries TRBV6-5 and TRBJ1-2, with D possibly matching TRBD1 (5 bases). Looked up from germline, CDR1 is MNHEY and CDR2 is SVGAGI. V was cut by 2 bases and J by 2 bases, with 15 bases left in between. This CDR3 contains 16 residues. The DNA for the CDR3 is TGTGCCAGCAGTTACCACTCGATCGGGGGGAACTATGGCTACACCTTC. Its translation: CASSYHSIGGNYGYTF.

The genes are TRBV27 and TRBJ2-7; 9 nucleotides agree with TRBD2. The V gene end was trimmed by 2 bases and the J gene end by 7 bases; junction bases not matched to a gene: 6. The germline CDR1 and CDR2 sequences are MNHEY and SMNVEV (reference sequence). This CDR3 has 14 amino acids. The CDR3 DNA is TGTGCCAGCAGTTTACTAGCGGGATCTAGTGAGCAGTACTTC. Protein: CASSLLAGSSEQYF.

The chain recombines TRBV4-3 with TRBJ2-7, with D maybe TRBD2 (6 bases). Trimming stripped 3 bases from V and 2 bases from J, with 14 bases between. CDR1 is LGHNA, CDR2 YSLEER, per germline. This CDR3 is built from 15 residues. DNA for the CDR3: TGCGCCAGCAGCCAGGGGACCGGAGGGGCCTACGAGCAGTACTTC. Amino acid sequence: CASSQGTGGAYEQYF.

This clone was observed a handful of times. The V and J genes are TRBV6-2 or TRBV6-3 and TRBJ1-5; D unclear. Per the germline V gene, CDR1 is MNHEY and CDR2 is SVGEGT. With 6 bases removed from V and 0 bases from J, the gap between germline ends came to 9 bases. This CDR3 spans 14 amino acids. CDR3 sequence: CASSDGYSNQPQHF. CDR3 DNA: TGTGCCAGCAGCGACGGTTATAGCAATCAGCCCCAGCATTTT.

The chain recombines TRBV19 with TRBJ1-1; D gene ambiguous. This CDR3 has 15 residues. The germline gives CDR1 LNHDA, CDR2 SQIVND (reference sequence). Trimming left V 4 bases short and J 2 bases short, with 14 bases between. The DNA of the CDR3 is TGTGCCAGTAGTACTCGAGGAGGGAGAAACACTGAAGCTTTCTTT. Translated, it gives CASSTRGGRNTEAFF.

This chain joins TRBV15 and TRBJ2-2, with D possibly matching TRBD2 (6 bases). V gave up 5 bases and J gave up 7 bases, with 8 bases separating them. The CDR3 consists of 12 residues. Germline V lookup: CDR1 LNHNV, CDR2 YYDKDF (reference sequence). This CDR3 reads CATSRDFGELFF. The CDR3 DNA reads TGTGCCACCAGCCGGGACTTCGGGGAGCTGTTTTTT.